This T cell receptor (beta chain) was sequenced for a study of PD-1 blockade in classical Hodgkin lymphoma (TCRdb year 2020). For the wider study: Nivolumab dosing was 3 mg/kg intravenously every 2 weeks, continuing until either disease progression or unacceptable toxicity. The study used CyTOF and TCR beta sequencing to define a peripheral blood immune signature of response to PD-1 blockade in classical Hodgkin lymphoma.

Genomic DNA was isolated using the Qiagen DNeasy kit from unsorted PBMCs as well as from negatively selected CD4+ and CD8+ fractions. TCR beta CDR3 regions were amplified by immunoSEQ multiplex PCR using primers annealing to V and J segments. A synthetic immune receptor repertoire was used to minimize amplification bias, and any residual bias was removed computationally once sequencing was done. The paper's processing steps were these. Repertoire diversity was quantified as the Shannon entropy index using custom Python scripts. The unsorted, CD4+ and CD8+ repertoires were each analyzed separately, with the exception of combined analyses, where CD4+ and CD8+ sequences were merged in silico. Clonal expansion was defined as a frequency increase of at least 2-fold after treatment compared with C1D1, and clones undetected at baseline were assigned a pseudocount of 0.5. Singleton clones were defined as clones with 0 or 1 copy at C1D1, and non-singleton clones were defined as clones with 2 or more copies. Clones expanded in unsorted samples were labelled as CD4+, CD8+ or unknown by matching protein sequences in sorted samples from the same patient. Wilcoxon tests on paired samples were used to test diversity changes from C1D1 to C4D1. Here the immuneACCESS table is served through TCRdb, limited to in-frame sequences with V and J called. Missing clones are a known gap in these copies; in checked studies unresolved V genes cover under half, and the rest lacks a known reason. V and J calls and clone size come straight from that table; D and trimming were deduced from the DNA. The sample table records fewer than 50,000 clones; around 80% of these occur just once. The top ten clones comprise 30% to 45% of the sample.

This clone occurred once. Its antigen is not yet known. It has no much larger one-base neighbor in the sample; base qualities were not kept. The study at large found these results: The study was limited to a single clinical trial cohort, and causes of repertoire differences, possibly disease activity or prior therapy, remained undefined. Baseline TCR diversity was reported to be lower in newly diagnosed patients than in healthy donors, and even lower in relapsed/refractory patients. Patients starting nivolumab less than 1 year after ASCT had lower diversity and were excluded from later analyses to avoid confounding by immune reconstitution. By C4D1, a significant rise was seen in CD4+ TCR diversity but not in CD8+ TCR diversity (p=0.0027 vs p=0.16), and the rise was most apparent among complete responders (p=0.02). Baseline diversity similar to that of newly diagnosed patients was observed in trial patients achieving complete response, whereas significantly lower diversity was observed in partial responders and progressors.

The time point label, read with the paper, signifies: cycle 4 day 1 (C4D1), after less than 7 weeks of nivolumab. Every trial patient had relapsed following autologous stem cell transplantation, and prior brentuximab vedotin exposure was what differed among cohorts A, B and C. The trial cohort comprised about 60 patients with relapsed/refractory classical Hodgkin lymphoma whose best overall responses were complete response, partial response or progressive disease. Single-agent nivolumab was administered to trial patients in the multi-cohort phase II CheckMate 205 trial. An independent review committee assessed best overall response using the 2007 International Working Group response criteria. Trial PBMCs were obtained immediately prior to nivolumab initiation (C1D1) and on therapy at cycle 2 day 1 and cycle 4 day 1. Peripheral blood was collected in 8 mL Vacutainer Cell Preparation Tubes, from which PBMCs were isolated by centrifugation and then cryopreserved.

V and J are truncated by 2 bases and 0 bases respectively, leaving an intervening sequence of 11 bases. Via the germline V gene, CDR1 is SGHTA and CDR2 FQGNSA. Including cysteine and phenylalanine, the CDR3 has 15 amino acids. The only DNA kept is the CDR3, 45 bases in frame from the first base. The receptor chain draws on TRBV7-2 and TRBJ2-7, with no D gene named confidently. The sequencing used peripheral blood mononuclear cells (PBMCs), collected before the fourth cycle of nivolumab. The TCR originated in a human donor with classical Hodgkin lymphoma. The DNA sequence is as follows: TGTGCCAGCAGCTTATTTCGGCAGAGCTCCTACGAGCAGTACTTC. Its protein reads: CASSLFRQSSYEQYF.